The T cell receptor (beta chain) under discussion was sequenced for a study of blood T cell repertoires in COVID-19. Study in general: The study drew acute and convalescent COVID-19 samples from the United States, Italy and Spain. In each case, the material was cDNA or gDNA derived from T cells, B-cell-depleted T cells, or PBMCs.

CDR3 size: 14 residues. Per the germline V gene, CDR1 is SGHRS and CDR2 is YFSETQ. V was clipped by 4 bases and J by 5 bases; unmatched bases: 0. As originally analysed: Researchers report that nucleated cell counts were estimated from reference gene primer amplification. Profiling relied on immunoSEQ multiplex PCR, and the TCRdb table lists in-frame clones only, not all of them. V, J and clone size derive from that table, while D and trimming were established from the DNA sequence. Here the sample spans 90,000 to 150,000 clones, about 85% being singletons. The sample taken for sequencing was peripheral blood. This receptor was taken from a human donor in a cohort sampled during active COVID-19. This sequence joins TRBV5-1 and TRBJ2-1; 13 bases map to TRBD2. The CDR3 DNA reads as TGCGCCAGCAGCGGACTAGCGGGGGACAATGAGCAGTTCTTC. Translating gives CASSGLAGDNEQFF.